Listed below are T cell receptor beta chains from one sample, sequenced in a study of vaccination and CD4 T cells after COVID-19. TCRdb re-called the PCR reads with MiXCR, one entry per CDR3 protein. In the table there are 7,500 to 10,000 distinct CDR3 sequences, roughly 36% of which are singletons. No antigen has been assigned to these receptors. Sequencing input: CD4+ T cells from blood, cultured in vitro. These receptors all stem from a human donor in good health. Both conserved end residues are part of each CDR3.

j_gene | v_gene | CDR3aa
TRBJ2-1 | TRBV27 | CASTRDSGRNEQFF
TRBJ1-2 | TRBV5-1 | CASSSQEISHYGYTF
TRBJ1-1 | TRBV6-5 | CASSYTPGQGAEAFF
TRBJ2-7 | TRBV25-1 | CASSAHGQGTYEQYF
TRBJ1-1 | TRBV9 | CASSVAPDTEAFF
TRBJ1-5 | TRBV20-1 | CSARSGDSNQPQHF
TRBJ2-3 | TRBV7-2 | CASSAGTSGGLTDTQYF
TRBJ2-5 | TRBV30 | CAWSGSGTQYF
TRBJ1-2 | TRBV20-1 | CSAQAYGYTF
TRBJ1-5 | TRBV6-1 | CASRGRARSNQPQHF
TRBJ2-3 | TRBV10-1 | CASSPRSLAGSTDTQYF
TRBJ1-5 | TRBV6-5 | CASSYADQPQHF